These T cell receptor beta chains were read from a single sample in a study of blood T cell repertoires in COVID-19. Assay: immunoSEQ multiplex PCR; the TCRdb copy retains only in-frame clones and omits some. The sample holds more than 250,000 clones; more than 85% are singletons and the top ten take roughly 18%. The sample comprised PBMCs or T cells enriched from blood (not recorded which). The receptors originated from a young woman who had recovered from COVID-19. The CDR3 runs from the conserved cysteine through the conserved F or W. A D gene is named only where the DNA matches it firmly. Clone size appears in some rows only: once, few, many, or a class for an expanded clone.

V gene: TRBV6-4; J gene: TRBJ2-1; D gene: TRBD2; clone size: .; CDR3 DNA: TGTGCCAGCTCCCAGACTAGCGACTACAATGAGCAGTTCTTC; CDR3 protein: CASSQTSDYNEQFF
V gene: TRBV15; J gene: TRBJ1-5; D gene: TRBD1; clone size: once; CDR3 DNA: TGTGCCACCAGACAGACAGGGGGGAGTAGTCAGCCCCAGCATTTT; CDR3 protein: CATRQTGGSSQPQHF
V gene: TRBV4-1; J gene: TRBJ1-5; D gene: TRBD1; clone size: .; CDR3 DNA: TGCGCCAGCAGCCACAGGGGGCTGAGCAATCAGCCCCAGCATTTT; CDR3 protein: CASSHRGLSNQPQHF
V gene: TRBV27; J gene: TRBJ2-7; D gene: TRBD1; clone size: .; CDR3 DNA: TGTGCCAGCAGTTTTCAGGGGGCAGGGGGCTACGAGCAGTACTTC; CDR3 protein: CASSFQGAGGYEQYF
V gene: TRBV13; J gene: TRBJ2-7; D gene: .; clone size: .; CDR3 DNA: TGTGCCAGCAGCTTAGTGGCGGGAGAGCAGTACTTC; CDR3 protein: CASSLVAGEQYF
V gene: TRBV27; J gene: TRBJ2-7; D gene: .; clone size: .; CDR3 DNA: TGTGCCAGCAGTCAAGGGCTCGGGAACGAGCAGTACTTC; CDR3 protein: CASSQGLGNEQYF
V gene: TRBV2; J gene: TRBJ2-7; D gene: .; clone size: .; CDR3 DNA: TGTGCCAGCAGTTGGGGACTCGGGCCGCGCGAGCAGTACTTC; CDR3 protein: CASSWGLGPREQYF
V gene: TRBV7-9; J gene: TRBJ2-1; D gene: TRBD2; clone size: .; CDR3 DNA: TGTGCCAGCAGCACGGGACTAGCGGGAGGGTCCTATTACAATGAGCAGTTCTTC; CDR3 protein: CASSTGLAGGSYYNEQFF
V gene: TRBV28; J gene: TRBJ2-1; D gene: .; clone size: .; CDR3 DNA: TGTGCCAGCAGTTCTGGACAGCTCGTTTACAATGAGCAGTTCTTC; CDR3 protein: CASSSGQLVYNEQFF
V gene: TRBV7-3; J gene: TRBJ1-5; D gene: TRBD1; clone size: .; CDR3 DNA: TGTGCCAGCAGCTCGGGGAGGGGGACAGGGCCTAAAGTTGTCGATCAGCCCCAGCATTTT; CDR3 protein: CASSSGRGTGPKVVDQPQHF
V gene: TRBV28; J gene: TRBJ1-5; D gene: .; clone size: .; CDR3 DNA: TGTGCCAGCAGTTTCGGACAGATCAATCAGCCCCAGCATTTT; CDR3 protein: CASSFGQINQPQHF
V gene: TRBV27; J gene: TRBJ1-2; D gene: .; clone size: .; CDR3 DNA: TGTGCCAGCAGTCCAGGGGTAGACTATGGCTACACCTTC; CDR3 protein: CASSPGVDYGYTF
V gene: TRBV5-1; J gene: TRBJ2-7; D gene: TRBD1; clone size: .; CDR3 DNA: TGCGCCAGCAGCTTGGGGACAGGTCCCTACGAGCAGTACTTC; CDR3 protein: CASSLGTGPYEQYF
V gene: TRBV19; J gene: TRBJ1-2; D gene: .; clone size: .; CDR3 DNA: TGTGCCAGTAGCGGGCGGGGAGTCAGCGGCAACTATGGCTACACCTTC; CDR3 protein: CASSGRGVSGNYGYTF
V gene: TRBV11-3; J gene: TRBJ2-7; D gene: .; clone size: .; CDR3 DNA: TGTGCCAGCAGCCGACTGACGGGGGCCTACGAGCAGTACTTC; CDR3 protein: CASSRLTGAYEQYF
V gene: TRBV23-1; J gene: TRBJ1-4; D gene: .; clone size: .; CDR3 DNA: TGCGCCAGTGTAAAACAGGCGAACCCGAATGAAAAACTGTTTTTT; CDR3 protein: CASVKQANPNEKLFF
V gene: TRBV13; J gene: TRBJ2-7; D gene: .; clone size: .; CDR3 DNA: TGTGCCAGCAGCGCAAGGACGGGATACGAGCAGTACTTC; CDR3 protein: CASSARTGYEQYF
V gene: TRBV15; J gene: TRBJ2-1; D gene: TRBD2; clone size: .; CDR3 DNA: TGTGCCACCAGCAGAGATGCTAGCGGGTCCGGCAATGAGCAGTTCTTC; CDR3 protein: CATSRDASGSGNEQFF
V gene: TRBV6-5; J gene: TRBJ2-7; D gene: TRBD2; clone size: .; CDR3 DNA: TGTGCCAGCAGTTCGGCGCGGGAGTGGTTCGAGCAGTACTTC; CDR3 protein: CASSSAREWFEQYF
V gene: TRBV5-4; J gene: TRBJ2-1; D gene: TRBD2; clone size: .; CDR3 DNA: TGTGCCAGCAGCCCGACTAGCGGAAGCCACAATGAGCAGTTCTTC; CDR3 protein: CASSPTSGSHNEQFF
V gene: TRBV7-9; J gene: TRBJ1-3; D gene: .; clone size: .; CDR3 DNA: TGTGCCAGCAGCTTAGGAGATAGAGAAGGAAACACCATATATTTT; CDR3 protein: CASSLGDREGNTIYF
V gene: TRBV5-1; J gene: TRBJ1-5; D gene: .; clone size: .; CDR3 DNA: TGCGCCAGCAGTGATGGGCCTAATCAGCCCCAGCATTTT; CDR3 protein: CASSDGPNQPQHF
V gene: TRBV7-9; J gene: TRBJ2-1; D gene: TRBD2; clone size: .; CDR3 DNA: TGTGCCAGCAGCATACGGGACTACGGGGTCCATGAGCAGTTCTTC; CDR3 protein: CASSIRDYGVHEQFF
V gene: TRBV5-5; J gene: TRBJ1-2; D gene: .; clone size: .; CDR3 DNA: TGTGCCAGCAGTGTGACAGCCTCCTATGGCTACACCTTC; CDR3 protein: CASSVTASYGYTF
V gene: TRBV6-5; J gene: TRBJ1-3; D gene: TRBD1; clone size: .; CDR3 DNA: TGTGCCAGCAGCACCCGGGGCAGGGGGACGGACACCATATATTTT; CDR3 protein: CASSTRGRGTDTIYF